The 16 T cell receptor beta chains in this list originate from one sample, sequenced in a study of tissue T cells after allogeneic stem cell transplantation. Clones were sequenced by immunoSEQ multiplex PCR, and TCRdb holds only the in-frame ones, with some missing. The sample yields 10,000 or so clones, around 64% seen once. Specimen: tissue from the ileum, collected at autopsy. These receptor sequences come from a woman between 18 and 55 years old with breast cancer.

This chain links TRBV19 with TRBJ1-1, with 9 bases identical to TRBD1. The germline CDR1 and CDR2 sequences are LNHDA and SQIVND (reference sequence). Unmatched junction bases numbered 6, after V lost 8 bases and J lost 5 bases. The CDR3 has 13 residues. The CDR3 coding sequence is TGTGCCAGTTCCGACAGGGGGAGGACTGAAGCTTTCTTT. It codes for CASSDRGRTEAFF.

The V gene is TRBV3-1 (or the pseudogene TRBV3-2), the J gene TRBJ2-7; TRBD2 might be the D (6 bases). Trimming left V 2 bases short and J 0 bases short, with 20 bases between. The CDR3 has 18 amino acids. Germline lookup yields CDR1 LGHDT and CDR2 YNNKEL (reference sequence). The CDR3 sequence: CASSQIPPLPGVSYEQYF. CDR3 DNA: TGTGCCAGCAGCCAAATTCCCCCCCTGCCGGGGGTCTCCTACGAGCAGTACTTC.

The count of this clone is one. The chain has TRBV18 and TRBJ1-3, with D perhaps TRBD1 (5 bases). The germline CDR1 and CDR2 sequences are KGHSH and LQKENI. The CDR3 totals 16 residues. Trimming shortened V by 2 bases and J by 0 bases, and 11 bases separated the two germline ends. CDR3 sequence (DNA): TGTGCCAGCTCACCAGATAGGCAGGGCTCTGGAAACACCATATATTTT. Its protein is CASSPDRQGSGNTIYF. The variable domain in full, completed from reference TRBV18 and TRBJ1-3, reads NAGVMQNPRHLVRRRGQEARLRCSPMKGHSHVYWYRQLPEEGLKFMVYLQKENIIDESGMPKERFSAEFPKEGPSILRIQQVVRGDSAAYFCASSPDRQGSGNTIYFGEGSWLTVV.

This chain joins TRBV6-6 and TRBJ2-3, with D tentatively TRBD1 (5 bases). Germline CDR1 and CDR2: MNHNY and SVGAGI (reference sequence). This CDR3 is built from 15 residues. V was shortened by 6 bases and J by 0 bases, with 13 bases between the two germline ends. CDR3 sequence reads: CASSYQGSSTDTQYF. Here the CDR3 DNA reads TGTGCCAGCAGCTACCAGGGCAGTAGCACAGATACGCAGTATTTT.

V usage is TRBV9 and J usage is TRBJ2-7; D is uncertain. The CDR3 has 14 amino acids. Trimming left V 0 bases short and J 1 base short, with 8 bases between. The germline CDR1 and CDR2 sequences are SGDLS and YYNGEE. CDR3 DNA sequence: TGTGCCAGCAGCGTAGTCCCGGGTTCCTACGAGCAGTACTTC. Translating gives CASSVVPGSYEQYF.

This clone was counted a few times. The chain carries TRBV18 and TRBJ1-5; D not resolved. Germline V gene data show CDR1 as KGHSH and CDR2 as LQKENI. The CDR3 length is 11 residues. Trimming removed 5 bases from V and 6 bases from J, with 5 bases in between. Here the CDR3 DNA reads TGTGCCAGCTCATCCCGTCAGCCCCAGCATTTT. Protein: CASSSRQPQHF.

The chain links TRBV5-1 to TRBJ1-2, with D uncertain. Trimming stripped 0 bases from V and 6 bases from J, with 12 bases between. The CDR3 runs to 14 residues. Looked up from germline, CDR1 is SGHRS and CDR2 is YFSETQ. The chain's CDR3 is CASSLATGLDGYTF. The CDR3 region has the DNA TGCGCCAGCAGCTTGGCCACGGGTTTGGATGGCTACACCTTC.

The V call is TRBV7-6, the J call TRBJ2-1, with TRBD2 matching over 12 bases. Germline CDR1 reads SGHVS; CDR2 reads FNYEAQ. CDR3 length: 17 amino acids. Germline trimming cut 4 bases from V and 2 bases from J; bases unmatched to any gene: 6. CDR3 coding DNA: TGTGCCAGCAGCTCGGCGACTAGCGGGGGAACCTACAATGAGCAGTTCTTC. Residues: CASSSATSGGTYNEQFF.

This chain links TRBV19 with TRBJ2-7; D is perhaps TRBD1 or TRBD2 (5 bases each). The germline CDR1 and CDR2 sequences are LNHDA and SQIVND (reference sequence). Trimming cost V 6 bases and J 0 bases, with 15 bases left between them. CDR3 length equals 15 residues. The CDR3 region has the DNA TGTGCCAGTAGCACGACCGGGACGGACTCCTACGAGCAGTACTTC. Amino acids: CASSTTGTDSYEQYF.

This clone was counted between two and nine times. Written as DNA, the CDR3 is TGTGCCAGCAGCCAAGATCTTAATAACAAACGGGACTGCTGCCACTACAATGAGCAGTTCTTC. Translation gives CASSQDLNNKRDCCHYNEQFF. V is TRBV3-1 (or the pseudogene TRBV3-2) and J is TRBJ2-1, with D possibly TRBD2 on 6 matching bases. There are 21 residues in the CDR3. With 0 bases removed from V and 3 bases from J, the gap between germline ends came to 27 bases. Per the germline V gene, CDR1 is LGHDT and CDR2 is YNNKEL (reference sequence).

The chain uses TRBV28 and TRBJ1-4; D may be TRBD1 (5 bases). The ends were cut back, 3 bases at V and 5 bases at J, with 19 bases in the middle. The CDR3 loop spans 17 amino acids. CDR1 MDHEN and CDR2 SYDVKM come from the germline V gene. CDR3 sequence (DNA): TGTGCCAGCAGTTTCCGGACAACGAAAGACCGAAATGAAAAACTGTTTTTT. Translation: CASSFRTTKDRNEKLFF. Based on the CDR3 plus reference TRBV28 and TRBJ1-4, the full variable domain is DVKVTQSSRYLVKRTGEKVFLECVQDMDHENMFWYRQDPGLGLRLIYFSYDVKMKEKGDIPEGYSVSREKKERFSLILESASTNQTSMYLCASSFRTTKDRNEKLFFGSGTQLSVL.

The CDR3 nucleotides read TGTGCCTGGAGTGGCAGGGGGGGCACTGAAGCTTTCTTT. Its protein product is CAWSGRGGTEAFF. The J gene is TRBJ1-1, the V gene TRBV30; TRBD1 aligns across 7 bases. V lost 1 base to trimming and J lost 4 bases; unmatched junction nucleotides: 3. This CDR3 contains 13 residues. CDR1 GTSNPN and CDR2 SVGIG come from the germline V gene (reference sequence).

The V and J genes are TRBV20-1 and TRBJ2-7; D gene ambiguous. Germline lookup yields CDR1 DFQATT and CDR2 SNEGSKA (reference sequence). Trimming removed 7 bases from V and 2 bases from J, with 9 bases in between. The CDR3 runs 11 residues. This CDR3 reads CSVRTAYEQYF. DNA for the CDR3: TGCAGTGTCCGGACGGCCTACGAGCAGTACTTC.

CDR3 loop: CASSLNWAHSGNTIYF. Here the CDR3 DNA reads TGTGCCAGCAGCTTAAATTGGGCTCACTCTGGAAACACCATATATTTT. The chain joins TRBV7-2 to TRBJ1-3; D remains unclear. The CDR3 totals 16 residues. Germline-derived CDR1 and CDR2 are SGHTA and FQGNSA. The V end was cut by 2 bases, the J end by 0 bases, with 11 bases between.

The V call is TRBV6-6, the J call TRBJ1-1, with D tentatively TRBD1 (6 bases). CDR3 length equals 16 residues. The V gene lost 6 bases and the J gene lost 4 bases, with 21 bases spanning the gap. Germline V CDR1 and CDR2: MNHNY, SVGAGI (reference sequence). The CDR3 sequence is CASSTTDRRLGTEAFF. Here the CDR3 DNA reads TGTGCCAGCAGCACGACGGACAGACGGCTGGGCACTGAAGCTTTCTTT.

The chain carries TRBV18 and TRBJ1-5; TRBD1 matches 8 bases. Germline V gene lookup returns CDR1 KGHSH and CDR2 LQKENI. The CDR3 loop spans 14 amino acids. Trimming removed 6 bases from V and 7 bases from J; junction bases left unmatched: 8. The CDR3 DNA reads TGTGCCAGCTCTCGTGACAGGGGAGGCCAGCCCCAGCATTTT. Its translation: CASSRDRGGQPQHF.